In its sample, the clone carrying this T cell receptor beta chain was seen many times. Its antigen remains unknown. There are 13 residues in the CDR3. Trimming left V 7 bases short and J 6 bases short, with 11 bases between. Germline-derived CDR1 and CDR2 are SGHNT and YYREEE (reference sequence). This sample stems from a study of human T cells and chemical hapten exposure. Study findings and constraints: It was expanded TCRs that formed significantly more large CDR3 similarity clusters than controls did.

The library put unique molecular identifiers onto individual cDNA molecules. TCRdb analysed the RACE reads with MiXCR anew, one entry per CDR3 protein. The table has 82,000 or so distinct CDR3 sequences, over 10% seen once. Described time point: patch test 3, about 24 weeks after DPC sensitization. Regarding treatment: therapeutic diphenylcyclopropenone sensitization with weekly scalp DPC. Someone pulled total RNA out of unfractionated whole blood. This specimen was whole blood, taken in connection with sensitization to the hapten diphenylcyclopropenone (DPC). This clonotype was obtained from a woman aged 50 to 60 with alopecia areata. Some clones in this sample may be carry-over from other donors' samples. The chain carries TRBV5-4 and TRBJ1-6, with no clear D. DNA for the CDR3: TGTGCCAGCGGAGGGCAGACTAATTCACCCCTCCACTTT. Amino acids: CASGGQTNSPLHF.